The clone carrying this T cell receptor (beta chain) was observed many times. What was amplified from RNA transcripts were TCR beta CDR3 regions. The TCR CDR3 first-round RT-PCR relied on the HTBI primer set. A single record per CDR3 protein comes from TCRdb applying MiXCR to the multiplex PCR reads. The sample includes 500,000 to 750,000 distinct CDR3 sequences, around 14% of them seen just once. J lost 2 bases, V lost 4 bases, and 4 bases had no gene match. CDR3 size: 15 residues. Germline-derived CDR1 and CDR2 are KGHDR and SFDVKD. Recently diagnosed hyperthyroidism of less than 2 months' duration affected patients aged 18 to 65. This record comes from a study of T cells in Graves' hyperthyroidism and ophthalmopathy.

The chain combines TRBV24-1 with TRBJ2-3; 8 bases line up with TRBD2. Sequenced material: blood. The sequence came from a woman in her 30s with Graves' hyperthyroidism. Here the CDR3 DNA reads TGTGCCACCAGTGAAACTAGCGGATACACAGATACGCAGTATTTT. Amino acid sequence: CATSETSGYTDTQYF.